The 14 T cell receptor beta chains presented below share a single source sample, sequenced in a study of CXCR3-negative and CXCR3-positive naive CD8 T cells. Via 5' RACE with UMI labels, TRB cDNA libraries were prepared. TCRdb reanalyzed the 5' RACE reads and collapses them to one entry per CDR3 protein, without DNA. This table holds tens of thousands of distinct CDR3 sequences. Points from the study as a whole: Relative to CXCR3-negative naive cells, CXCR3-positive naive cells had more hydrophobic TRB CDR3s.

What these receptors recognize is not known. The sequenced sample was naive CXCR3+ CD8+ T cells from blood. Documented subset: CD45RO-CCR7+CD27+CD95- naive CD8+ T cells expressing CXCR3 (TNR3+). The source of these receptors is a human donor in good health. Some clones in this sample may be carry-over from other donors' samples.

This rearrangement joins TRBV7-9 to TRBJ2-4; TCRdb designates TRBD1, a call that cannot be tested without DNA. This CDR3 has 14 amino acids. In germline, CDR1 is SEHNR, CDR2 FQNEAQ (reference sequence). The CDR3 region is CASSHRDSENIQYF.

The chain recombines TRBV12-3 or TRBV12-4 with TRBJ1-5; the D gene TCRdb calls, TRBD1, cannot be checked with no DNA. The length of the CDR3 is 15 residues. CDR3 residues: CASSPPGQSNQPQHF.

CDR3 protein: CSASPQWDSHDGYTF. The chain joins TRBV20-1 to TRBJ1-2; as DNA is missing, the TRBD1 call by TCRdb cannot be tested. CDR3 length: 15 amino acids. From germline, CDR1 is DFQATT and CDR2 SNEGSKA (reference sequence).

The CDR3 is CASSILGLYNEQFF. The chain recombines TRBV27 with TRBJ2-1. The germline gives CDR1 MNHEY, CDR2 SMNVEV (reference sequence). CDR3 length: 14 amino acids.

The chain employs TRBV6-5 and TRBJ1-2; TCRdb names TRBD1, which stays unverified in the absence of DNA. CDR1 and CDR2 from the germline V gene are MNHEY and SVGAGI. This CDR3 has 16 amino acids. CDR3 protein: CASSYSKQGGHYGYTF.

This chain links TRBV11-2 with TRBJ2-7; the D call of TRBD1 rests on TCRdb alone, since no DNA is present to check it. CDR1 and CDR2 (germline): SGHAT, FQNNGV. The CDR3 length is 15 residues. CDR3 protein: CASSSYGTGAYEQYF. The entire variable domain, with the rest obtained from reference TRBV11-2 and TRBJ2-7, is as follows: EAGVAQSPRYKIIEKRQSVAFWCNPISGHATLYWYQQILGQGPKLLIQFQNNGVVDDSQLPKDRFSAERLKGVDSTLKIQPAKLEDSAVYLCASSSYGTGAYEQYFGPGTRLTVT.

The CDR3 protein is CSVEEGLSGEAFF. The chain combines TRBV29-1 with TRBJ1-1. This CDR3 has 13 amino acids. Germline CDR1 and CDR2: SQVTM and ANQGSEA.

The rearrangement joins TRBV29-1 to TRBJ2-2. Germline CDR1 SQVTM, CDR2 ANQGSEA. The CDR3 contains 15 residues. The CDR3 sequence is CSVEVGTLNTGELFF.

The V call is TRBV7-3, the J call TRBJ2-1; TCRdb's D gene call, TRBD2, goes unchecked for lack of DNA. CDR1 and CDR2 from the germline V gene are SGHTA and FQGTGA. This CDR3 region has 13 residues. CDR3 sequence reads: CASSPPGYNEQFF.

This chain links TRBV3-1 with TRBJ2-3; checking the TCRdb D call of TRBD2 is not possible without DNA. The length of the CDR3 is 17 residues. Germline CDR1 is LGHDT and CDR2 is YNNKEL (reference sequence). This chain's CDR3 is CASSQDRASGGTDTQYF.

The J gene is TRBJ2-1, the V gene TRBV6-2 or TRBV6-3; TCRdb gives TRBD2 as the D gene, but with no DNA this cannot be confirmed. The V gene's germline CDR1 is MNHEY and CDR2 SVGEGT. This CDR3 spans 15 amino acids. The CDR3 sequence: CASSEPGLTNDEQFF.

The genes are TRBV27 and TRBJ2-7. Per the germline V gene, CDR1 is MNHEY and CDR2 is SMNVEV (reference sequence). This CDR3 is 13 amino acids long. CDR3 amino acids: CASTAVPSYEQYF.

The chain has TRBV29-1 and TRBJ1-2; TCRdb indicates TRBD1, and absent DNA this call remains unverified. The CDR3 totals 13 residues. Germline V gives CDR1 SQVTM, CDR2 ANQGSEA. The CDR3 sequence is CSVEDTDSLGYTF.

V and J are TRBV12-3 or TRBV12-4 and TRBJ1-5. The CDR3 runs 16 residues. CDR3 protein: CASSLSEGWRNQPQHF.